This paragraph covers one T cell receptor beta chain sequence. This entry is derived from a study of blood T cell repertoires in COVID-19. On the study more broadly: Researchers got acute and convalescent COVID-19 samples from the United States, Italy and Spain.

This CDR3 spans 16 amino acids. Between the trimmed V and J ends, which lost 0 bases and 1 base, there was a span of 11 bases. Germline V gene data show CDR1 as MNHEY and CDR2 as SVGEGT. Original handling: Amplified reference gene primers provided the basis for estimating nucleated cell counts. Here immunoSEQ multiplex PCR was the method, and the copy in TCRdb shows in-frame clones only, minus some. V and J calls and clone size are those listed in that table; D and trimming were worked out from the DNA. This sample has 400,000 to 450,000 clones; 70% to 90% occur once, and the top ten carry about 1.4%.

This sequence originates from a woman in her forties with COVID-19, enrolled during active disease. This chain connects TRBV6-2 or TRBV6-3 to TRBJ2-3, with a weak D call TRBD1 (5 bases). Sequenced sample: peripheral blood. CDR3 DNA sequence: TGTGCCAGCAGTTACTCGGTGACAGTGGGCACAGATACGCAGTATTTT. Translating it yields CASSYSVTVGTDTQYF.